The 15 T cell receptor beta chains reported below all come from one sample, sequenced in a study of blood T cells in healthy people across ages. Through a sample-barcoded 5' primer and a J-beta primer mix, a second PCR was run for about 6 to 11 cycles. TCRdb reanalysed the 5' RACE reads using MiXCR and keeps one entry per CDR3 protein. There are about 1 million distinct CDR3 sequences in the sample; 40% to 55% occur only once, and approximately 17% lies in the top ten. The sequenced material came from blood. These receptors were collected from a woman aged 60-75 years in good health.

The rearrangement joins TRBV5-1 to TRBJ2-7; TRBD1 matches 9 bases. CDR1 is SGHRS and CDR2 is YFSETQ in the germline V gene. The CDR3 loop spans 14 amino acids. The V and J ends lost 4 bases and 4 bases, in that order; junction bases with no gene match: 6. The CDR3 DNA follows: TGCGCCAGCAGCACGGACAGGGGTTTATACGAGCAGTACTTC. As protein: CASSTDRGLYEQYF.

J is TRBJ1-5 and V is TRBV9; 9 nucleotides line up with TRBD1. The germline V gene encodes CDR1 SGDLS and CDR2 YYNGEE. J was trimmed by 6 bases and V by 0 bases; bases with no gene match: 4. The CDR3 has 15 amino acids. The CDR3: CASSVGDRGGQPQHF. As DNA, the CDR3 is TGTGCCAGCAGCGTAGGAGACAGGGGGGGTCAGCCCCAGCATTTT.

CDR3 amino acids: CASSSYGGNGYTF. In DNA, the CDR3 is TGTGCCAGCAGCTCCTACGGTGGGAATGGCTACACCTTC. The chain has TRBV11-2 and TRBJ1-2; D uncertain. The CDR3 has 13 amino acids. Germline loops: CDR1 SGHAT, CDR2 FQNNGV. V lost 4 bases, J lost 6 bases, and 12 bases lay in between. The full variable domain, rest sourced from reference TRBV11-2 and TRBJ1-2, is EAGVAQSPRYKIIEKRQSVAFWCNPISGHATLYWYQQILGQGPKLLIQFQNNGVVDDSQLPKDRFSAERLKGVDSTLKIQPAKLEDSAVYLCASSSYGGNGYTFGSGTRLTVV.

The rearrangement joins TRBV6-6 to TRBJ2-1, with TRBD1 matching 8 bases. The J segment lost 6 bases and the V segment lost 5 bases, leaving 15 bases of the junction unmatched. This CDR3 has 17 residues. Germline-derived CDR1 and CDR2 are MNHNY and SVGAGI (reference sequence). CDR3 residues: CASSIRTGSTMSNEQFF. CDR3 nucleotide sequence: TGTGCCAGCAGTATTCGGACAGGGAGCACAATGAGCAATGAGCAGTTCTTC.

CDR3 protein: CASSLTGTGDYEQYF. The CDR3 DNA reads as TGCGCCAGCAGCTTAACCGGGACAGGGGACTACGAGCAGTACTTC. The genes are TRBV5-1 and TRBJ2-7; 10 bases are shared with TRBD1. Germline V gives CDR1 SGHRS, CDR2 YFSETQ. V gave up 2 bases and J gave up 3 bases; unmatched junction bases: 5. There are 15 residues in the CDR3.

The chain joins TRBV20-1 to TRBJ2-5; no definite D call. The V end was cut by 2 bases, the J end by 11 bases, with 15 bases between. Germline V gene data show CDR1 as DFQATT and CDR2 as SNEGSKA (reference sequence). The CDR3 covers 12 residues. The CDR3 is CSARSVTYGQYF. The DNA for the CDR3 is TGCAGTGCTAGATCAGTGACCTACGGGCAGTACTTC.

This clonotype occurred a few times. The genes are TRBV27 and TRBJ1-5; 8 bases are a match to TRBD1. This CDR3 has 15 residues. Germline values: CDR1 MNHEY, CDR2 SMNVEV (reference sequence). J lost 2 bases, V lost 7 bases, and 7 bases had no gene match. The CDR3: CASNRQGQGNQPQHF. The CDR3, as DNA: TGTGCCAGCAATCGGCAGGGACAGGGCAATCAGCCCCAGCATTTT.

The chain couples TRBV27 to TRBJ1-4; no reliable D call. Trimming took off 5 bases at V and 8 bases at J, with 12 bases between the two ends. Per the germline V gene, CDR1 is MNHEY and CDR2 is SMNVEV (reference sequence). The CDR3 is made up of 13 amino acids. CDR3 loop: CASSRRGEEKLFF. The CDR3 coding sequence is TGTGCCAGCAGTCGGCGGGGAGAGGAAAAACTGTTTTTT.

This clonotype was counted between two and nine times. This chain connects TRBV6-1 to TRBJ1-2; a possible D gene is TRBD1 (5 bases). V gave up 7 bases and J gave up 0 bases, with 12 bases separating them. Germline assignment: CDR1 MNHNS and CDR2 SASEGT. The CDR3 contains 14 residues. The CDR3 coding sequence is TGTGCCAGCACCCCGGACACATCTAACTATGGCTACACCTTC. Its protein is CASTPDTSNYGYTF.

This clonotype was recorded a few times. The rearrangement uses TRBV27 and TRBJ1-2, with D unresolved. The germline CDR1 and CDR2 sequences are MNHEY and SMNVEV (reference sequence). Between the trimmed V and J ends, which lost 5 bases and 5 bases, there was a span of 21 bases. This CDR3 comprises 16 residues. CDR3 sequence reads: CASSESIRRVYYGYTF. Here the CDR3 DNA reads TGTGCCAGCAGTGAGTCGATCCGGAGGGTGTATTATGGCTACACCTTC.

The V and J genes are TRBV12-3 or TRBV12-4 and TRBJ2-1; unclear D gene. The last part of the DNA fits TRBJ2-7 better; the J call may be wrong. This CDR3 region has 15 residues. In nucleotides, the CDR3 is TGTGCCAGCAGTTTAGATGGACCTGGCTACAATGAGCAGTACTTC. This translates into CASSLDGPGYNEQYF.

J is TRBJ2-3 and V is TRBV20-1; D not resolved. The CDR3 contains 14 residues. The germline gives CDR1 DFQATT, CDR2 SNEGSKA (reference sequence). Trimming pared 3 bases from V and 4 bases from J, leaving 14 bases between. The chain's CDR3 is CSASRGGGADTQYF. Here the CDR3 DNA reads TGCAGTGCTAGTCGAGGCGGTGGGGCAGATACGCAGTATTTT.

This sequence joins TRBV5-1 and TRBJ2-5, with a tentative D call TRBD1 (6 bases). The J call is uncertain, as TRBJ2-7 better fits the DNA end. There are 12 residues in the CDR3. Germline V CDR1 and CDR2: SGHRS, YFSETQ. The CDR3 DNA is TGCGCCAGCACGAACCAGGGGCTCGAGCAGTACTTC. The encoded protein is CASTNQGLEQYF.

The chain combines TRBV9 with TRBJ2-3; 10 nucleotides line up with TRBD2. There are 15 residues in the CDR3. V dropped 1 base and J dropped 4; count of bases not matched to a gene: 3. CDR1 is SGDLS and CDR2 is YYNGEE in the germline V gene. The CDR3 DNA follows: TGTGCCAGCAGCGTACTAGCGGGAGCCTCAGATACGCAGTATTTT. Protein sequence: CASSVLAGASDTQYF.

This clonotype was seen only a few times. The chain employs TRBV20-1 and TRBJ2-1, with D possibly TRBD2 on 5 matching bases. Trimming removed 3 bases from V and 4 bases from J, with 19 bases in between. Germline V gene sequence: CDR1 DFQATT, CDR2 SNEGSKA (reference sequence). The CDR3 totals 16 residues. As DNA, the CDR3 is TGCAGTGCTAGCACCGAGCGGAGTCCCACATACAATGAGCAGTTCTTC. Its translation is CSASTERSPTYNEQFF.